These T cell receptor beta chains were read from a single sample in a study of monozygotic twins with inflammatory bowel disease. TCRdb reprocessed the 5' RACE reads and stores each CDR3 protein as one record, lacking DNA. The sample is made up of some 160,000 distinct CDR3 sequences, and the top ten hold just under 7.5% of it. The sequencing input was blood. The receptors stem from a human donor with ulcerative colitis or Crohn's disease, or a healthy co-twin of an affected twin (not recorded which). Each CDR3 is given with its conserved first and last residue.

V gene	J gene	CDR3 protein
TRBV6-1	TRBJ1-1	CASSLRTMNTEAFF
TRBV12-3/TRBV12-4	TRBJ2-5	CASSLEVSQETQYF
TRBV2	TRBJ2-7	CASKIFSEQYF
TRBV7-9	TRBJ1-2	CASSLDWGFYGYTF
TRBV5-1	TRBJ1-1	CASSLSDPGQGQAFF
TRBV5-5	TRBJ2-3	CASSLLAGPNTDTQYF
TRBV29-1	TRBJ2-7	CSVPKGTSDYEQYF
TRBV10-2	TRBJ2-1	CASSESSLQSSYNEQFF
TRBV18	TRBJ1-6	CASSPPGQDSPLHF
TRBV25-1	TRBJ1-2	CASSPGTDLHGYTF
TRBV5-1	TRBJ1-6	CASSLGGQGRSPLHF
TRBV27	TRBJ2-5	CASSSPGLLGQETQYF
TRBV15	TRBJ2-3	CATRRIAGEGTDTQYF
TRBV19	TRBJ1-1	CASNLGRRTEAFF
TRBV3-1	TRBJ2-3	CASSQDLAADTQYF
TRBV7-8	TRBJ2-7	CASSLLASGYEQYF
TRBV6-1	TRBJ1-1	CASSEDVGRAFF
TRBV3-1	TRBJ2-7	CASSQERAYEQYF
TRBV20-1	TRBJ1-5	CSARDQEQGAGQPQHF
TRBV20-1	TRBJ1-1	CSAINLPSGHLTEAFF
TRBV7-7	TRBJ2-2	CASSLDRGRAGELFF
TRBV15	TRBJ2-5	CATSRATSGRETQYF
TRBV29-1	TRBJ1-4	CSAGTGAISGLFF
TRBV20-1	TRBJ1-5	CSARLTGSGNQPQHF
TRBV20-1	TRBJ2-2	CSARFWAETRSHTGELFF
TRBV25-1	TRBJ2-3	CASSRGGGLTDTQYF
TRBV2	TRBJ2-2	CASWDAGELFF
TRBV20-1	TRBJ2-7	CSARDSDRGAYEQYF
TRBV15	TRBJ2-2	CATSRDRQARGELFF
TRBV7-9	TRBJ1-4	CASSLYVGGQENEKLFF
TRBV11-2	TRBJ2-3	CASSLWAVTNTDTQYF
TRBV5-6	TRBJ2-7	CASSTGQGSYEQYF
TRBV15	TRBJ2-1	CATSRAPWGQYNEQFF
TRBV14	TRBJ1-2	CASSQVKGDLLSGYTF
TRBV4-1	TRBJ2-7	CASRRGGEQYF
TRBV9	TRBJ1-3	CASSPRGSGKGGNTIYF
TRBV7-2	TRBJ2-1	CASNRDIYNEQFF
TRBV10-3	TRBJ2-5	CAISESVGQGTETQYF
TRBV7-2	TRBJ2-3	CASSPSFWRGGGNTQYF
TRBV20-1	TRBJ1-1	CSARVDNAKSTEAFF
TRBV5-4	TRBJ2-2	CASSLGTKPGELFF
TRBV12-3/TRBV12-4	TRBJ1-1	CASSFRTGVTEAFF
TRBV20-1	TRBJ1-6	CSAGGTNSPLHF
TRBV10-3	TRBJ1-5	CAISSGQPKKGNQPQHF
TRBV5-1	TRBJ1-4	CASSPRGSNEKLFF
TRBV20-1	TRBJ1-1	CSARDSLGRGNTEAFF